Sequencing of this T cell receptor beta chain was carried out in a study of cytomegalovirus exposure and HLA in healthy donors (dated by TCRdb to the late 2010s). Concerning the study at large: According to an earlier analysis of around 600 of the donors, some 170 million T cells yielded over 100 million unique TCR beta sequences and approximately 300 Gb of sequence data. The study aimed to test whether signatures of past pathogen exposure could be identified by cataloging public T cell receptors. High-throughput TCR immunosequencing, statistical association of individual TCRs with disease status, and machine learning were combined to predict cytomegalovirus infection status. To decide whether each TCR beta V gene segment behaved as functional or pseudogenic, an earlier analysis of over 500 of the donors relied on high-throughput TCR beta sequencing. Rather than drawing on any new phenotypic data, the later analysis identified candidate immune exposures from TCR beta sequences and the way those sequences occurred across donors. Class I and class II HLA loci were covered by the typing at four-digit resolution. Across about 380 genotyped donors of the cohort, an average of about 240,000 unique TCR beta nucleotide sequences per donor were sequenced, and about a sixth of those sequences were non-productive. A later genetic analysis took genome-wide SNP genotypes for about 55% of the roughly 700 donors and used that subset as a discovery cohort. About 280 gigabases of sequencing data and approximately 92 million unique TCR sequences made up an early release that covered roughly 670 HLA-typed donors. Donor age, sex, ethnicity and CMV serostatus were compiled alongside the repertoire data. In a later analysis, previously published TCR beta repertoires from several hundred donors were re-analyzed and high-resolution HLA genotyping was added so that TCR occurrence patterns could be studied. The number of typed donors differed by locus: about 629-640 for A, B, C, DRB1 and DQB1; 500 to 550 for DQA1; around 580 for DPA1; and roughly 470 for DPB1. The T cell repertoires of several hundred subjects were profiled by immunosequencing and related to cytomegalovirus serostatus. Besides the first cohort of hundreds of subjects, a separate validation cohort made up of roughly 120 different subjects was used. Every repertoire in the discovery cohort had been generated on one and the same sequencing platform. Of the 300 to 450 genotyped donors, 75% to 85% were placed in the genetic ancestry cluster associated with self-reported Caucasian donors. Roughly 5 DR-DQ haplotypes were handled as single units for association and clustering, since linkage in the cohort was strong. General findings and caveats noted by the study authors: Specific HLA alleles were associated with 15,000 to 20,000 TCR beta sequences at a false discovery rate of 0.05 in a later analysis. This cohort had only TCR beta chains sequenced, and the lack of alpha or paired-chain data limited which features could be detected. Compared with equally common non-associated chains, HLA-associated TCR beta chains in a later analysis were more clonally expanded and had lower generation probabilities. Cytomegalovirus status was reported to be diagnosed by the classifier with high specificity and sensitivity in both the original and validation cohorts. A further reported finding was that TCR beta sequences accurately predicted the HLA-A and HLA-B alleles for most subjects in the first cohort. In the study, 150 to 200 TCR beta chains were listed as associated with cytomegalovirus. The 87-base-pair reads could not distinguish some IMGT-functional V segments, including TRBV6-2 and TRBV6-3, so those segments were excluded. A few of the identified cytomegalovirus-associated TCR beta chains were confirmed in vitro to be specific for cytomegalovirus antigens. A group of highly shared sequence variants was considered likely to be a technical artifact of the sequencing pipeline. In a later genetic analysis, a missense DCLRE1C variant was associated with V-gene and J-gene trimming of TCR beta chains, and the association was replicated in an independent cohort. Strong co-occurrence of HLA alleles, especially DR and DQ, made assigning TCR associations to individual alleles difficult. Across donors, most TCR sequences were observed very rarely, whereas some public TCRs were present in many individuals. Linkage disequilibrium might explain the correlated functional status among segregating V segments, but an unknown experimental factor could not be excluded. In a later analysis, several top co-occurrence clusters were reported to appear linked to parvovirus B19, influenza, CMV and Epstein-Barr virus. In an earlier analysis of 587 of the donors, most TCR beta V segments were observed in productive rearrangements about 87% or about 30% of the time, broadly matching IMGT annotations. In a later analysis, the rate of TCR association differed among HLA loci, with DRB1 alleles having the most associated TCRs and HLA-C alleles having the fewest. Because some donors lacked HLA typing at each locus, the association tests relied only on the typed subset. Compared with the roughly 720-donor mean, donors in an Asian-associated ancestry cluster had fewer N-insertions in productive TCRs, according to a later genetic analysis. According to a later analysis, most CMV-associated TCR beta chains appeared to be HLA-restricted, and the HLA associations seemed to be driven largely by CMV exposure. The presence/absence analyses assumed that sequencing depth was roughly uniform across donors, and that assumption may not be true. The authors suggested that the approach could potentially be extended to other disease states and immunological phenotypes. CMV serostatus was the only immune exposure information available for the cohort. Because counts were too low, 15 or so rarely observed V segments, including chromosome 9 orphons, were excluded from the earlier analysis of several hundred of the donors.

Library preparation used the immunoSEQ multiplex PCR assay. A mixture of 60 forward primers for TCR Vbeta segments and 13 reverse primers for TCR Jbeta segments was used in the multiplex PCR. Amplification of the CDR3 region of rearranged TCR beta genes was performed with a multiplex PCR assay on genomic DNA. Amplified TCR beta libraries were sequenced as 87-base-pair reads on the Illumina HiSeq System. For the original study's pipeline: A later analysis counted approximately 84 million unique TCR beta chains across the 550 to 800 repertoires, and 10 million to 11 million of these chains were shared by at least two donors. To remove PCR and sequencing errors, raw reads were error-corrected and collapsed into unique sequences using a nearest-neighbor algorithm that merged closely related sequences. To assign V, D and J gene segments, CDR3 sequences were aligned to IMGT reference sequences. For a sequence to be retained, a match of at least six nucleotides to both a V gene segment and a J gene segment was required. Rearrangements were called productive when the CDR3 lacked stop codons and stayed in frame with V and J; all others were non-productive. CDR3 was defined by IMGT convention, running from the second conserved V-encoded cysteine to the conserved J-encoded phenylalanine. The earlier analysis of about 560 of the donors excluded any sequence lacking an unambiguous match to a single V gene segment. An earlier analysis of approximately 590 of the donors classified V segments as functional when productive rearrangements were above 56.7% and as segregating when the standard deviation between donors was above 5%. A statistical classification framework was built for diagnosing cytomegalovirus status from the catalog of TCR beta chain sequences. A later analysis assigned V and J genes by comparing TCR nucleotide sequences with IMGT/GENE-DB human TR gene sequences. Using the TCRdist pipeline, a later analysis assigned CDR3 sequences along with most-parsimonious VDJ recombination scenarios. In a later analysis, every TCR beta chain was defined by the combination of its CDR3 amino acid sequence and its V-gene family, and reads without a unique V-gene family were dropped. As a way to deal with suspected cross-contamination and a sequencing artifact, a later analysis dropped roughly 600 nucleotide sequences that were highly shared and had low generation probability. In a later analysis, a clonal expansion index was calculated for each public chain from normalized within-repertoire ranks of inferred template counts. In a later analysis, generation probabilities were computed with a VDJ recombination model fitted to out-of-frame rearrangements, and the resulting probabilities were checked against IGoR. In a later analysis, hypergeometric tests were used to score TCR-TCR, TCR-HLA and TCR-CMV co-occurrence, with a repertoire-size bias correction applied to TCR pairs. False discovery rates were estimated in a later analysis by permuting HLA or CMV assignments 20 times. A later analysis grouped co-occurring TCRs with DBSCAN, adding TCRdist sequence similarity when clustering within HLA-allele-positive subsets. Repertoires with fewer than 30,000 or more than 120,000 public chains were left out of co-occurrence clustering, as were about 5 repertoires with anomalous nucleotide sharing. TCRdb stores this immuneACCESS table with in-frame sequences only. Part of the clones is absent; in the studies checked, under half of the shortfall reflects unresolved V genes, and no reason is known for the rest. That table gives V, J and clone size, and the DNA gave D and trimming. The sample records about 200,000 clones, 80% to 85% of which are singletons. The top ten clonotypes cover 6.5% of the sample.

This clone was detected once. Its antigen is still unknown. Base qualities are not provided; no much larger clone lies one nucleotide away. This specimen includes other DNA sequences encoding the same CDR3. The CDR1 and CDR2 encoded by the germline V gene (reference sequence) are LNHNV and YYDKDF. The V and J ends are trimmed by 1 base and 4 bases, leaving 4 bases between them. Taken from cysteine to phenylalanine, the CDR3 has 13 residues. Solely the CDR3 DNA is kept, with 39 bases framed from the first base. The cohort consisted of hundreds of healthy bone marrow donors. At the time of sampling, every cohort member was nominally healthy, though immune exposures that went unrecorded were likely present. The donor tested CMV seropositive, placing the donor among the approximately 290 seropositive members of the cohort. A peripheral blood sample was provided by each donor, and peripheral blood mononuclear cells were used for TCR beta sequencing. Genomic DNA was extracted from the blood cell samples with the Qiagen DNeasy Blood Extraction Kit.

The TCR sequence derives from a woman aged 50 to 65 in good health and CMV-seropositive. Recombination joined TRBV15 with TRBJ1-4; no D gene is confidently identified. The sequenced material came from PBMCs. The DNA reads TGTGCCACCAGCAGAGCCCTTAATGAAAAACTGTTTTTT. Translated, this gives CATSRALNEKLFF.